This TCR beta chain was identified during a study of control samples from healthy donors and cancer patients. Trimming at V came to 0 bases and at J to 7 bases, leaving 5 bases not matched to a gene. The germline CDR1 and CDR2 sequences are SGDLS and YYNGEE. This CDR3 comprises 14 residues. Concerning this clone itself: The same CDR3 also results from other DNA sequences found in this sample.

The data were produced by immunoSEQ multiplex PCR, yet TCRdb's version contains in-frame clones alone and is incomplete. The sample records around 57,000 clones, more than 85% being singletons. The chain couples TRBV9 to TRBJ1-2; 8 bases are a match to TRBD1. The sample comprised PBMCs. The receptor was isolated from a man aged 25-45 years with colorectal cancer. This chain's CDR3 is CASSVEAGGGGYTF. CDR3 DNA: TGTGCCAGCAGCGTAGAGGCAGGGGGCGGTGGCTACACCTTC. Drawing the rest from reference TRBV9 and TRBJ1-2, the complete variable domain is DSGVTQTPKHLITATGQRVTLRCSPRSGDLSVYWYQQSLDQGLQFLIQYYNGEERAKGNILERFSAQQFPDLHSELNLSSLELGDSALYFCASSVEAGGGGYTFGSGTRLTVV.